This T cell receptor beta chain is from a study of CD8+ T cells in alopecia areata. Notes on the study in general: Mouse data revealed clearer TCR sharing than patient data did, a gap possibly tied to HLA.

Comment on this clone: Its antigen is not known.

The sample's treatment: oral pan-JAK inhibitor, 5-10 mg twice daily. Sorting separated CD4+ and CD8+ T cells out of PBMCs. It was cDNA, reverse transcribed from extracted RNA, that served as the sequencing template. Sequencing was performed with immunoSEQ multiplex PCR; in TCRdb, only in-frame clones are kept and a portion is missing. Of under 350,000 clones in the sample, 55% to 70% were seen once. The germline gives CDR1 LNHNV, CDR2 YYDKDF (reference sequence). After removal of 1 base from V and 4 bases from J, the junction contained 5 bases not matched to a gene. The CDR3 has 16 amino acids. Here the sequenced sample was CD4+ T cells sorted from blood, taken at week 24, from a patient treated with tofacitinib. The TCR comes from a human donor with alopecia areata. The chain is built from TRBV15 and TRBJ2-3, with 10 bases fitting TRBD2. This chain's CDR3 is CATSRAGAGGPDTQYF. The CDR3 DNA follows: TGTGCCACCAGCAGAGCAGGAGCGGGGGGGCCAGATACGCAGTATTTT.